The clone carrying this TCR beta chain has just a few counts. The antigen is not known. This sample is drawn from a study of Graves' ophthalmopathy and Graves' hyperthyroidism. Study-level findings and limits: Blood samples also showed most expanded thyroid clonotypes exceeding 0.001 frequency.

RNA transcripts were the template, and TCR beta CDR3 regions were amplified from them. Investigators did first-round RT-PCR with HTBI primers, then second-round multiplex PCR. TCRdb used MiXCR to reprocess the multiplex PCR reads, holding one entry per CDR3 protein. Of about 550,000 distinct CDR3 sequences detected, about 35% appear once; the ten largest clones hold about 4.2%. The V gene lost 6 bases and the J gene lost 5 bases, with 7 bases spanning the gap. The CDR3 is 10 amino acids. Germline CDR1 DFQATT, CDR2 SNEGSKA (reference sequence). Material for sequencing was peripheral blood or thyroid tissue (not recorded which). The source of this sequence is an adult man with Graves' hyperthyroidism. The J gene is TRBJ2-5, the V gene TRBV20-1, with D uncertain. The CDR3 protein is CSATWETQYF. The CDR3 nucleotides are TGCAGTGCAACGTGGGAGACCCAGTACTTC.